What follows describes a single TCR beta chain. The V gene's germline CDR1 is SEHNR and CDR2 FQNEAQ (reference sequence). V gave up 6 bases and J gave up 2 bases; unmatched junction bases: 13. The CDR3 covers 17 residues. The sample originates from a study of OX40 agonist ivuxolimab in advanced cancers. With autoimmune disease history or systemic immunosuppression, patients were excluded. Clones were read by immunoSEQ multiplex PCR, and TCRdb kept only the in-frame ones, dropping some. The table lists about 68,000 clones, around 83% of them singletons. V gene TRBV7-9 combines with J gene TRBJ1-5; 7 bases agree with TRBD1. This TCR derives from an adult with an advanced solid tumor such as melanoma, head and neck, liver or kidney cancer. The sequencing here drew on CD4+ or CD8+ T cells sorted from blood, taken in a trial of the OX40 agonist ivuxolimab. DNA for the CDR3: TGTGCCAGCAGTTTGGATAACAGGGGTAGCGGCAATCAGCCCCAGCATTTT. Encoded protein: CASSLDNRGSGNQPQHF.